A selection of T cell receptor beta chains follows, all from one sample in a study of blood T cell repertoires in COVID-19. Measured with immunoSEQ multiplex PCR; TCRdb has only the in-frame clones, and not every one. Here the sample spans fewer than 300,000 clones, roughly 84% being singletons. The source material was peripheral blood. These TCRs come from a young woman with acute or convalescent COVID-19. Both conserved end residues are part of each CDR3. The order of the fields is CDR3 protein, CDR3 DNA, D gene, J gene, V gene, clone size. A D gene is named only where the DNA matches it firmly. Clone size, where shown, is once, few, many, or a class for clones that have expanded.

CASSFSLSRLGNEQFF,TGTGCCAGCAGCTTCAGTCTTTCCCGACTGGGCAATGAGCAGTTCTTC,-,TRBJ2-1,TRBV7-2,-
CASSYSEQGLAYEQYF,TGTGCCAGCAGTTACTCCGAACAGGGGTTAGCCTACGAGCAGTACTTC,TRBD1,TRBJ2-7,TRBV6-5,-
CASRHRDMAGYTF,TGTGCCAGCAGGCACAGGGATATGGCTGGCTACACCTTC,-,TRBJ1-2,TRBV6-5,-
CASTSGRDRDRGYNEQFF,TGCGCCAGCACGTCAGGGCGGGACCGGGACAGGGGTTACAATGAGCAGTTCTTC,TRBD1,TRBJ2-1,TRBV5-1,few
CASSYSGTNSYEQYF,TGTGCCAGCAGTTACTCCGGGACTAACTCCTACGAGCAGTACTTC,TRBD2,TRBJ2-7,TRBV6-5,-
CASSRLPTFSESTDTQYF,TGTGCCAGCAGCCGGCTTCCGACCTTTAGCGAGAGCACAGATACGCAGTATTTT,-,TRBJ2-3,TRBV6-2/TRBV6-3,-
CASSQALPGQGYEQYF,TGCGCCAGCAGCCAAGCCCTACCGGGACAGGGATACGAGCAGTACTTC,TRBD1,TRBJ2-7,TRBV4-3,once
CASSPGLASSTDTQYF,TGTGCCAGCAGCCCCGGACTAGCGTCTAGCACAGATACGCAGTATTTT,TRBD2,TRBJ2-3,TRBV28,-
CASSYGGGRALETQYF,TGTGCCAGCAGTTACGGGGGCGGGAGGGCCCTAGAGACCCAGTACTTC,TRBD2,TRBJ2-5,TRBV6-6,many
CASRRGPNTEAFF,TGTGCCAGCCGACGCGGCCCGAACACTGAAGCTTTCTTT,-,TRBJ1-1,TRBV6-5,few